This TCR beta chain was retrieved from a study of blood T cell repertoires in COVID-19. Authors' methods: Estimated nucleated cell counts came from reference gene primer amplification. Here immunoSEQ multiplex PCR was the method, and the copy in TCRdb shows in-frame clones only, minus some. That table is the source of V, J and clone size, and D and trimming were worked out from the DNA. The table includes 250,000 to 400,000 clones, around 87% detected once. CDR3 size: 14 residues. V lost 5 bases, J lost 0 bases, and 4 bases stayed unmatched. Germline lookup yields CDR1 LNHDA and CDR2 SQIVND (reference sequence). Residents of 24 US areas, aged about 18 to 95 years, made up the participants.

The sample comprised PBMCs or T cells enriched from blood (not recorded which). The TCR originated in a woman in her twenties or thirties who had recovered from COVID-19. The chain is built from TRBV19 and TRBJ2-7, with 7 nucleotides matching TRBD1. CDR3 coding DNA: TGTGCCAGTAGTCGCAGGGACAGCTCCTACGAGCAGTACTTC. It specifies CASSRRDSSYEQYF.